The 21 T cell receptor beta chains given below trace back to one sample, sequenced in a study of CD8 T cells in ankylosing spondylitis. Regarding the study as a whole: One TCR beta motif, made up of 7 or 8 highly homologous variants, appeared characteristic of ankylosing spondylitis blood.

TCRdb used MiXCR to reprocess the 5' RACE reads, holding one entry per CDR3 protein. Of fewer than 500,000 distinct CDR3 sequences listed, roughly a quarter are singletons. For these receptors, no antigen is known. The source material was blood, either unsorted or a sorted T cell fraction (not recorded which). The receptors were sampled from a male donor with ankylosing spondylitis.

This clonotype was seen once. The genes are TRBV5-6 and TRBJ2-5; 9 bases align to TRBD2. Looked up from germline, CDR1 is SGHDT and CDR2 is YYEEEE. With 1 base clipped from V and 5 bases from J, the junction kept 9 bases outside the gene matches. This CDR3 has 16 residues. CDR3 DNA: TGTGCCAGCAGCTTGTGGGATAGCGGGGGAGGTGAGACCCAGTACTTC. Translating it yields CASSLWDSGGGETQYF. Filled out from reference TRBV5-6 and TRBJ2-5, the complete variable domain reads DAGVTQSPTHLIKTRGQQVTLRCSPKSGHDTVSWYQQALGQGPQFIFQYYEEEERQRGNFPDRFSGHQFPNYSSELNVNALLLGDSALYLCASSLWDSGGGETQYFGPGTRLLVL.

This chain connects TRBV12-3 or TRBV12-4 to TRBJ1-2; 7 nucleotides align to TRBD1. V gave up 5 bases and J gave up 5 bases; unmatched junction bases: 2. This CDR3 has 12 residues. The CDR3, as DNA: TGTGCCAGCAGTCCACAGGGGTATGGCTACACCTTC. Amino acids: CASSPQGYGYTF.

This CDR3 is CASSLGTGMIGGYTF. CDR3 sequence (DNA): TGTGCCAGCAGCTTAGGAACAGGGATGATTGGAGGCTACACCTTC. V and J are TRBV7-9 and TRBJ1-2, with D possibly being TRBD1 (6 bases). CDR1 is SEHNR, CDR2 FQNEAQ, per germline (reference sequence). The CDR3 is 15 amino acids. Trimming cost V 1 base and J 8 bases, with 17 bases left between them.

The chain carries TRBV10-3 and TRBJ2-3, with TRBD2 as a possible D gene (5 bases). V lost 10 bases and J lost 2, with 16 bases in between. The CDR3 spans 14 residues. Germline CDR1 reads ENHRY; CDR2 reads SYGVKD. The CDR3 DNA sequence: TGTGCCACCGCGGCCAGCGGAGACACAGATACGCAGTATTTT. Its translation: CATAASGDTDTQYF.

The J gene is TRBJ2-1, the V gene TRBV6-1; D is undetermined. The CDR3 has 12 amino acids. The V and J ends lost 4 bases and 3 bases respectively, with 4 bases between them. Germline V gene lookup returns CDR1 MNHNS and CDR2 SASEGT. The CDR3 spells CASSGYYNEQFF. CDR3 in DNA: TGTGCCAGCAGTGGATACTACAATGAGCAGTTCTTC.

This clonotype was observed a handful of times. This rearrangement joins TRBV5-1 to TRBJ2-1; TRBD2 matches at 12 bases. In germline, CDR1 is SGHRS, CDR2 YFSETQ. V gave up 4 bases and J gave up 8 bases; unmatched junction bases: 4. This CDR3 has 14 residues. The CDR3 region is CASSALAGGDEQFF. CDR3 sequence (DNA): TGCGCCAGCAGCGCGCTAGCGGGAGGGGATGAGCAGTTCTTC.

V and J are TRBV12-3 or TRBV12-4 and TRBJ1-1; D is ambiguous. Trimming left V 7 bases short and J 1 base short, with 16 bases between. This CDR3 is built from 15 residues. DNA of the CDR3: TGTGCCAGCAAATGGGGTATGTTGGGGAACACTGAAGCTTTCTTT. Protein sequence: CASKWGMLGNTEAFF.

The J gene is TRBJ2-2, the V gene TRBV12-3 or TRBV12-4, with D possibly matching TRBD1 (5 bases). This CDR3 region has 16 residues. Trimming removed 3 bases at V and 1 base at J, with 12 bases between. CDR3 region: CASSFGPTGNTGELFF. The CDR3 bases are TGTGCCAGCAGTTTCGGACCTACAGGGAACACCGGGGAGCTGTTTTTT.

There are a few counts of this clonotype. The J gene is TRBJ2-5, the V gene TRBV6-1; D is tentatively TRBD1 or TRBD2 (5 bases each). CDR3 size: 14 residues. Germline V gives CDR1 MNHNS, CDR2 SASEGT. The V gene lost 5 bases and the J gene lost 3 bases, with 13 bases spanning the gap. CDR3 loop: CASSPGPAKETQYF. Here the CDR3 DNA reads TGTGCCAGCAGTCCGGGACCTGCGAAAGAGACCCAGTACTTC.

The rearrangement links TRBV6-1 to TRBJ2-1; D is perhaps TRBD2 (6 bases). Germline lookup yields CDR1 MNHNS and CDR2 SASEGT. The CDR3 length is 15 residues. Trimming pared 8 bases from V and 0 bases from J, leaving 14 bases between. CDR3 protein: CASPIAATSYNEQFF. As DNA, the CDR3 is TGTGCCAGCCCGATAGCGGCAACCTCCTACAATGAGCAGTTCTTC.

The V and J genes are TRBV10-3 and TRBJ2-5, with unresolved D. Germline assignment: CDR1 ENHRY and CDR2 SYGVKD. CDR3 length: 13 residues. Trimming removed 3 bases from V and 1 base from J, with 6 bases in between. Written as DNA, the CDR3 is TGTGCCATCAGTGATGTTGCCCAAGAGACCCAGTACTTC. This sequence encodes CAISDVAQETQYF.

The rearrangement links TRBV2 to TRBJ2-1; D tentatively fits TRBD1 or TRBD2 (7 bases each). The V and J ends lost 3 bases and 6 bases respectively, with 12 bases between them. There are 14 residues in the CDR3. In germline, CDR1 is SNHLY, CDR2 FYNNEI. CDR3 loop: CASSEQGEGNEQFF. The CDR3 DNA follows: TGTGCCAGCAGTGAGCAGGGGGAGGGCAATGAGCAGTTCTTC.

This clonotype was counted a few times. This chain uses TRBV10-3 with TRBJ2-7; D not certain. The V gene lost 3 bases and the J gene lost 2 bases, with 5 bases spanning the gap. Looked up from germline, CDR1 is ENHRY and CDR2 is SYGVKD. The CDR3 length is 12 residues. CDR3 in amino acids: CAISDGTYEQYF. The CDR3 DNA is TGTGCCATCAGTGACGGTACCTACGAGCAGTACTTC.

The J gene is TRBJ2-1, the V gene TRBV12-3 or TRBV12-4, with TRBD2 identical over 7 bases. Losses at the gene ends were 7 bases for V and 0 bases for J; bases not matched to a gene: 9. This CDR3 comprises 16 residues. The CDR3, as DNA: TGTGCCAGCATCCCCGGGGGGAGGGCCTCCTACAATGAGCAGTTCTTC. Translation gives CASIPGGRASYNEQFF.

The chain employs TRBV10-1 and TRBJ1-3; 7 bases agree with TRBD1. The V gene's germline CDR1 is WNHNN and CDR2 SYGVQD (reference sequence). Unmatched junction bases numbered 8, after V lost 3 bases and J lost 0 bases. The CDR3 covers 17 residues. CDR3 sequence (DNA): TGCGCCAGCAGTGACCTGGGACAGCCGAGCTCTGGAAACACCATATATTTT. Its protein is CASSDLGQPSSGNTIYF.

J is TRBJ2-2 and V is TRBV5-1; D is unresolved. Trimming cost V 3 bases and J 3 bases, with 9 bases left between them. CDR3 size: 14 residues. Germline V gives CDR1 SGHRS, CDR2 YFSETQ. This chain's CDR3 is CASSSYRDTGELFF. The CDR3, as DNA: TGCGCCAGCAGCTCCTACAGAGACACCGGGGAGCTGTTTTTT. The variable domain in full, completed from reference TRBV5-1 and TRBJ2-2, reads KAGVTQTPRYLIKTRGQQVTLSCSPISGHRSVSWYQQTPGQGLQFLFEYFSETQRNKGNFPGRFSGRQFSNSRSEMNVSTLELGDSALYLCASSSYRDTGELFFGEGSRLTVL.

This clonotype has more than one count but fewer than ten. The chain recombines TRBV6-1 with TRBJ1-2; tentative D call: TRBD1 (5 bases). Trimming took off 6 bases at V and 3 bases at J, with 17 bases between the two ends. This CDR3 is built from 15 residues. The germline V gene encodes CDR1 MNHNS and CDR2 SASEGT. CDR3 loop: CASRVDTTAHYGYTF. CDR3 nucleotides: TGTGCCAGCAGGGTGGACACGACGGCCCACTATGGCTACACCTTC.

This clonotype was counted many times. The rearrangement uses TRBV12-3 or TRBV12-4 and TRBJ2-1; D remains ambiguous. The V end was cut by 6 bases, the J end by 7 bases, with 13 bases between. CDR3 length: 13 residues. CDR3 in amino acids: CASSLAAVNEQFF. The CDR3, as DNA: TGTGCCAGCAGCCTTGCGGCGGTAAATGAGCAGTTCTTC.

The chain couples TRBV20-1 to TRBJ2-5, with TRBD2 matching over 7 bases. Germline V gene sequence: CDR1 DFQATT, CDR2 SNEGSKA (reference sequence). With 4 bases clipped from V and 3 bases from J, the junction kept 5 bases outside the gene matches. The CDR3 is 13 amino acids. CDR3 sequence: CSATDGGEETQYF. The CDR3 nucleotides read TGCAGTGCTACCGATGGGGGGGAAGAGACCCAGTACTTC.

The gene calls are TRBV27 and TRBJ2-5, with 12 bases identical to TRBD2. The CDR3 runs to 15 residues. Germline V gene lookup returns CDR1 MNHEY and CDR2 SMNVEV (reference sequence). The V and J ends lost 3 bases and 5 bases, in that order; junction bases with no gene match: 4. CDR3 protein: CASSFLTSGRETQYF. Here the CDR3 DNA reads TGTGCCAGCAGTTTCCTAACTAGCGGGAGGGAGACCCAGTACTTC.

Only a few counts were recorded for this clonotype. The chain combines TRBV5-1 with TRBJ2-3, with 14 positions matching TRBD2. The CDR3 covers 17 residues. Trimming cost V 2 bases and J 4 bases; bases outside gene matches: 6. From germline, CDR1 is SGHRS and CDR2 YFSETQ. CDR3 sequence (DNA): TGCGCCAGCAGCTTTAATCCGGGACTAGCGGGAGCAGATACGCAGTATTTT. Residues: CASSFNPGLAGADTQYF.